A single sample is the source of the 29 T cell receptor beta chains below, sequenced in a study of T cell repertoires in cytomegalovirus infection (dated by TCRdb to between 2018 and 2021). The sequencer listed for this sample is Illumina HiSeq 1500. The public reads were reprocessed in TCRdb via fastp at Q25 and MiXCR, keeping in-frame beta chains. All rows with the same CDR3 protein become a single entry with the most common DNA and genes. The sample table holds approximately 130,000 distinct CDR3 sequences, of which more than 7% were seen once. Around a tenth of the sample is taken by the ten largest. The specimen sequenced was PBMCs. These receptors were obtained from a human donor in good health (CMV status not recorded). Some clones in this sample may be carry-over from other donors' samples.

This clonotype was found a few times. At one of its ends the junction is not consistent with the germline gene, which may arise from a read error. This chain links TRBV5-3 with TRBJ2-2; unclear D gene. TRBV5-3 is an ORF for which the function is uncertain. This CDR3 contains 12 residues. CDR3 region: CASSLALGELFF. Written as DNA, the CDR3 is TGTGCCAGCAGCTTGGCTCTCGGGGAGCTGTTTTTT.

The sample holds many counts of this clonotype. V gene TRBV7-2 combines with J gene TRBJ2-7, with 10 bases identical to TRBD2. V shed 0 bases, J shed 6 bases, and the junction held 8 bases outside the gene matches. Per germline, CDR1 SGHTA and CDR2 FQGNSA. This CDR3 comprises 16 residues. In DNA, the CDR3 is TGTGCCAGCAGCTTAGCCCCGGTAGCGGGAGGACTCGAGCAGTACTTC. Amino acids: CASSLAPVAGGLEQYF.

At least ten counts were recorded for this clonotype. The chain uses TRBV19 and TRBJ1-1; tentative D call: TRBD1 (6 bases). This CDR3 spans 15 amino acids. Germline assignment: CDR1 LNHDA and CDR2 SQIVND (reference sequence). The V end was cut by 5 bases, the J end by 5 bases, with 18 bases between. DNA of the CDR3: TGTGCCAGTAGTTCGCCACCGGACAGAGCGACTGAAGCTTTCTTT. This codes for CASSSPPDRATEAFF.

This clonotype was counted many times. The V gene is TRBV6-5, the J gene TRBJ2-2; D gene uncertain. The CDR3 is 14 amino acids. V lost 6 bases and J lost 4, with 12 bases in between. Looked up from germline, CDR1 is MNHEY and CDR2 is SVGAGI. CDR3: CASSFVPGTGELFF. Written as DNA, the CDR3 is TGTGCCAGCAGCTTTGTACCGGGCACCGGGGAGCTGTTTTTT.

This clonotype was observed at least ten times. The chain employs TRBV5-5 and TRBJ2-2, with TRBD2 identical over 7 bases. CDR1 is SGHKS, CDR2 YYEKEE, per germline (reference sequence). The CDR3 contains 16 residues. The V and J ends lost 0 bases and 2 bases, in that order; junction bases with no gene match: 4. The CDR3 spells CASSLVPGGNTGELFF. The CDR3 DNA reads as TGTGCCAGCAGCTTGGTTCCGGGGGGAAACACCGGGGAGCTGTTTTTT.

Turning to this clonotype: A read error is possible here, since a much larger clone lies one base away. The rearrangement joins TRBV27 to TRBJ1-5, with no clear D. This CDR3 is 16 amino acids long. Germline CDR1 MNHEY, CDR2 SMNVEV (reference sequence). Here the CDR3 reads CTSSPELAFSNQPQHF. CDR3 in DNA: TGTACCAGCAGTCCAGAACTCGCCTTTAGCAATCAGCCCCAGCATTTT.

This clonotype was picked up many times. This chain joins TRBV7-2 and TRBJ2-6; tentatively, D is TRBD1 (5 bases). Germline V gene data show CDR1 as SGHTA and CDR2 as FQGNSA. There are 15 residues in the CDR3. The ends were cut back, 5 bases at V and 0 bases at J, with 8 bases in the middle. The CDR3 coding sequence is TGTGCCAGCAGCCAGACAGTCTCTGGGGCCAACGTCCTGACTTTC. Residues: CASSQTVSGANVLTF.

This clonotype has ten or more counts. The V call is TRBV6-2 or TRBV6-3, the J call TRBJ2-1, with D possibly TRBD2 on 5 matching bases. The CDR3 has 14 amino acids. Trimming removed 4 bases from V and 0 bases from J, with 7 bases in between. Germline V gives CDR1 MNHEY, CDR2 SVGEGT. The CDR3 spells CASSSGSSYNEQFF. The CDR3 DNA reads TGTGCCAGCAGTTCGGGGAGCTCCTACAATGAGCAGTTCTTC.

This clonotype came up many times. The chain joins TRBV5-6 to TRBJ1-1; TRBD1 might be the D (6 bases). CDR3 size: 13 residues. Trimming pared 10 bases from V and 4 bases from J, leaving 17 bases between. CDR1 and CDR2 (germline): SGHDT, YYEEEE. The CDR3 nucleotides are TGTGCCGTCAGTCAGGGGCTTGGCACTGAAGCTTTCTTT. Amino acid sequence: CAVSQGLGTEAFF.

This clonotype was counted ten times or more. CDR3 sequence: CASSGAGGKDTQYF. CDR3 DNA: TGTGCCAGCAGTGGGGCGGGGGGAAAAGATACGCAGTATTTT. This chain connects TRBV25-1 to TRBJ2-3, with 8 bases aligning to TRBD2. The trim removed 4 bases at V and 5 bases at J, leaving 5 bases unmatched. CDR1 is MGHDK and CDR2 is SYGVNS in the germline V gene. The CDR3 is 14 amino acids.

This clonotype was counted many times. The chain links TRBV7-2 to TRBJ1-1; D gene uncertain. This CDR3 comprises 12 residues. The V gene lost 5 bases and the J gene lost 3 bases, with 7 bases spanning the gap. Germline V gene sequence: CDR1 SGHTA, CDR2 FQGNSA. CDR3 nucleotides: TGTGCCAGCAGCCAGGCCTACACTGAAGCTTTCTTT. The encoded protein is CASSQAYTEAFF.

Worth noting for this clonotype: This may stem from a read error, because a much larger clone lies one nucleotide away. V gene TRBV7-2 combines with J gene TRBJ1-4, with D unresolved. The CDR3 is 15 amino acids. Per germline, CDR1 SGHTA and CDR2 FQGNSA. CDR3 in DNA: TGTGCCGGCAGACAATCAGGAAGTCTTAATGAAAAACTGTTTTTT. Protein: CAGRQSGSLNEKLFF.

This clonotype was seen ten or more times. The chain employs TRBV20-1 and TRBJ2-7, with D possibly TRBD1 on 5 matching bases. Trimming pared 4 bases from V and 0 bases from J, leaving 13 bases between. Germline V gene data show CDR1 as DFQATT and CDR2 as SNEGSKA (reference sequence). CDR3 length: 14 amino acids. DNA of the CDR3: TGCAGTGCTATCGACAGTATGAGCTCCTACGAGCAGTACTTC. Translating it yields CSAIDSMSSYEQYF.

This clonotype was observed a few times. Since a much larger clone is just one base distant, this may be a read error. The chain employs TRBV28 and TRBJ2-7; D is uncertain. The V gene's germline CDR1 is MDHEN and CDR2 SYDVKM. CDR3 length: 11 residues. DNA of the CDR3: TGTGCCAGTTCCTCCACCCACGAGCAGCACTTC. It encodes CASSSTHEQHF. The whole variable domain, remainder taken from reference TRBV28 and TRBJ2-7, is DVKVTQSSRYLVKRTGEKVFLECVQDMDHENMFWYRQDPGLGLRLIYFSYDVKMKEKGDIPEGYSVSREKKERFSLILESASTNQTSMYLCASSSTHEQHFGPGTRLTVT.

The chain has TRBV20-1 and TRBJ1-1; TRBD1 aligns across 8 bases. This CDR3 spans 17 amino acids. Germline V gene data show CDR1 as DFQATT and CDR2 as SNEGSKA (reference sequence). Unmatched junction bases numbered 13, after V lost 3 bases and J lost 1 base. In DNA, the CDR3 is TGCAGTGCTAGTAGCAGGGGGCGGGCGCCCAAGAACACTGAAGCTTTCTTT. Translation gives CSASSRGRAPKNTEAFF.

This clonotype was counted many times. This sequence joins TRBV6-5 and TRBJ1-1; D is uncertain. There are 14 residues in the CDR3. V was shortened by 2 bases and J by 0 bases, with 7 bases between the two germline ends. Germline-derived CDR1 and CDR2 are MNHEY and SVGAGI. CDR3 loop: CASSYKLMNTEAFF. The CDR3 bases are TGTGCCAGCAGTTACAAGTTAATGAACACTGAAGCTTTCTTT.

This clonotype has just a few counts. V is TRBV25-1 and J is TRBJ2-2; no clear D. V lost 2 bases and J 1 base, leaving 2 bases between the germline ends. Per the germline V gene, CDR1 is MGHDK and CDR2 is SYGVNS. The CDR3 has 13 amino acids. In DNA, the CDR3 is TGTGCCAGCAGTGAAGTGAACACCGGGGAGCTGTTTTTT. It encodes CASSEVNTGELFF.

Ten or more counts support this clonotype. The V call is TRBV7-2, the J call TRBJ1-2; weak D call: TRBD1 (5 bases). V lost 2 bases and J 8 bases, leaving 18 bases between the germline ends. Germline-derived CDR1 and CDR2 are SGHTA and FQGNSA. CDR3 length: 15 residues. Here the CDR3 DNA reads TGTGCCAGCAGCTTATATTCAGGGACCCGCAACGGCTACACCTTC. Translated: CASSLYSGTRNGYTF. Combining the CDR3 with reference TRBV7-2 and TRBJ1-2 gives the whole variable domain GAGVSQSPSNKVTEKGKDVELRCDPISGHTALYWYRQSLGQGLEFLIYFQGNSAPDKSGLPSDRFSAERTGGSVSTLTIQRTQQEDSAVYLCASSLYSGTRNGYTFGSGTRLTVV.

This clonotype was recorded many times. This chain's CDR3 is CASSLPTDRGLSQHF. CDR3 DNA sequence: TGTGCCAGCAGTTTACCGACCGACAGGGGTCTGTCCCAGCATTTT. The chain uses TRBV28 and TRBJ1-5, with 8 bases identical to TRBD1. The CDR3 extends over 15 amino acids. Germline V gene sequence: CDR1 MDHEN, CDR2 SYDVKM. Trimming took 2 bases from V and 11 from J; bases not matched to a gene: 11.

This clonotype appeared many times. The CDR3 coding sequence is TGCGCCAGCAGCTTGACAGCTGGGACCGGGGAGCTGTTTTTT. Translated, it gives CASSLTAGTGELFF. This rearrangement joins TRBV5-1 to TRBJ2-2; D unclear. The CDR3 covers 14 residues. V was trimmed by 1 base and J by 5 bases, leaving 9 bases between them. Per the germline V gene, CDR1 is SGHRS and CDR2 is YFSETQ. Using reference TRBV5-1 and TRBJ2-2 for the parts outside the CDR3, the full variable domain is KAGVTQTPRYLIKTRGQQVTLSCSPISGHRSVSWYQQTPGQGLQFLFEYFSETQRNKGNFPGRFSGRQFSNSRSEMNVSTLELGDSALYLCASSLTAGTGELFFGEGSRLTVL.

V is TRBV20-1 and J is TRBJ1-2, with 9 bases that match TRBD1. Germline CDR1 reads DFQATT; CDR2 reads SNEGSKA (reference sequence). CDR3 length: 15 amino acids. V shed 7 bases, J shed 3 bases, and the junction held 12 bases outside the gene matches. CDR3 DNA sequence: TGCAGTGGTATGAGAAGGACAGGGGAAGACTATGGCTACACCTTC. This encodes CSGMRRTGEDYGYTF.

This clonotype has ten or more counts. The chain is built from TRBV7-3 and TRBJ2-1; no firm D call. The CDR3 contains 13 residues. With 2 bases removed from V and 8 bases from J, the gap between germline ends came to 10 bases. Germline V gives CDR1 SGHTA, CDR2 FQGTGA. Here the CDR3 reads CASSLLRVDEQFF. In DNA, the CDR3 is TGTGCCAGCAGCTTACTTAGGGTTGATGAGCAGTTCTTC.

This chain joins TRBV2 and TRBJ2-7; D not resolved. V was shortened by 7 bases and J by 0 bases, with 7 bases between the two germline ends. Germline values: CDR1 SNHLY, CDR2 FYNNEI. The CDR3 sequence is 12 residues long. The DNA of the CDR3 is TGTGCCAGCACAAGGGACTCCTACGAGCAGTACTTC. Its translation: CASTRDSYEQYF.

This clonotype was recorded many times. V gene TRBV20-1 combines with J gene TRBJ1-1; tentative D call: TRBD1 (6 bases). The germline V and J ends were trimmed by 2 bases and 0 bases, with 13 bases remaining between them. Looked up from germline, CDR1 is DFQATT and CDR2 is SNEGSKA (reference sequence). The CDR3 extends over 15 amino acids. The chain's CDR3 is CSARTGGSMNTEAFF. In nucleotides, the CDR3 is TGCAGTGCTAGAACGGGGGGCAGTATGAACACTGAAGCTTTCTTT.

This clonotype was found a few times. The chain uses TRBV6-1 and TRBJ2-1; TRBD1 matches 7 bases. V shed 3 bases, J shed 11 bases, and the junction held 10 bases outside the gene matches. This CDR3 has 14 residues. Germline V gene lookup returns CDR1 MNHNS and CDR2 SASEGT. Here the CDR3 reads CASSDRQGRSQQFF. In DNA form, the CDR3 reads TGTGCCAGCAGTGATAGACAGGGCCGGTCTCAGCAGTTCTTC.

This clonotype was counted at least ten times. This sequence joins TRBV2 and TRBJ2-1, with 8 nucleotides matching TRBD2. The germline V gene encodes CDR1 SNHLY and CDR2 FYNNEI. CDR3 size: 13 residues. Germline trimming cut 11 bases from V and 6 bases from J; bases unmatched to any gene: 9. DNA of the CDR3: TGTGCCTCCCCCCGCGGGGGGACCAATGAGCAGTTCTTC. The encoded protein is CASPRGGTNEQFF.

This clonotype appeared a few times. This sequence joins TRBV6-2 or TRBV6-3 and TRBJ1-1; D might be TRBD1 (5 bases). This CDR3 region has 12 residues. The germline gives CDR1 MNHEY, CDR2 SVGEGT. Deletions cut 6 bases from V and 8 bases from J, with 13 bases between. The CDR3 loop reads CASRPGTDEAFF. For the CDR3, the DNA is TGTGCCAGCAGACCCGGGACGGACGAAGCTTTCTTT.

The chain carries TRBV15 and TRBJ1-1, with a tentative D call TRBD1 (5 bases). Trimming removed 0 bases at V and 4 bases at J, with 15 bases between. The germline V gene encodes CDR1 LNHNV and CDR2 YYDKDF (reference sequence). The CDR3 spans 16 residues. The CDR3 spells CATSRDQGPGSTEAFF. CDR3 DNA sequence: TGTGCCACCAGCAGAGACCAGGGACCTGGGTCCACTGAAGCTTTCTTT. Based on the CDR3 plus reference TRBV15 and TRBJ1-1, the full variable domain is DAMVIQNPRYQVTQFGKPVTLSCSQTLNHNVMYWYQQKSSQAPKLLFHYYDKDFNNEADTPDNFQSRRPNTSFCFLDIRSPGLGDTAMYLCATSRDQGPGSTEAFFGQGTRLTVV.

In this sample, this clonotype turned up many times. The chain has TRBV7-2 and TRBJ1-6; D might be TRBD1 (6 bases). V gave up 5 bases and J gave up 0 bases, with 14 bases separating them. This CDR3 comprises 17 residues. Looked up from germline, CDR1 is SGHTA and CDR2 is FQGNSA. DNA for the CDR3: TGTGCCAGCAGCCGGGGGCAGCTGAGCTCCTATAATTCACCCCTCCACTTT. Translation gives CASSRGQLSSYNSPLHF.